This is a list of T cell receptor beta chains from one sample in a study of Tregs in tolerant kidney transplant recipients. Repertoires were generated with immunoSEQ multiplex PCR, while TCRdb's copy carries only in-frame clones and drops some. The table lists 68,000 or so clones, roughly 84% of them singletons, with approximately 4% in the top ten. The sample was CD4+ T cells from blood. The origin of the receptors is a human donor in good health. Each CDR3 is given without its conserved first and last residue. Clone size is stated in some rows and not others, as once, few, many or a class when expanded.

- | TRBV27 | ASSFGGRGRQETQY
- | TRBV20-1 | SRRMLGGYT
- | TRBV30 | AWGPGLITDTQY
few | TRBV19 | ASSRDRARGETQY
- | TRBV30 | AWKPAGHQETQY
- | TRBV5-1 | ASSLLKGGNDGELF
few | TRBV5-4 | ATKKQGGSYEQY
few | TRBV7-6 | ASSLPGGHEKETQY
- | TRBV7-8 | ASMGGTQY
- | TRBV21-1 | ASALGSRATDTQY
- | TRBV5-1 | ASSSKND
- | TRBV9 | ASSVSSGGFQETQY
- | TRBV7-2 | ASSLGPYNEQF
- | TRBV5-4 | ASSRRLVGITDTQY
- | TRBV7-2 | ASSFPPGETQY
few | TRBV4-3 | ASSQVTSGRAYNEQF
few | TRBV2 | ASSESGEQPQH
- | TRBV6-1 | ASSGTNQPQH
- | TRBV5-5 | ASSLGGVETQY
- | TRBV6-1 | AEGGNQPQH
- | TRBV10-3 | AISEGDGLQYSPLH
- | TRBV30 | AWSSGRDSYNEQF
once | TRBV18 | ASSPGPGLNTEAF
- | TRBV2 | ASSEDRGDGYT
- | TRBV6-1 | ASRRRDTEAYGYT
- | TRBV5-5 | ASSSDRDYGYT
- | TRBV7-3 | ASSLFPSGGANTGELF
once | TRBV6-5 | ASRRQPYGYT
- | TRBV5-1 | ASSAGTGFQQPQH
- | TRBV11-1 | ASSLSDIPTHNIQY
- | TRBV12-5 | ASGLGMTGVRAF
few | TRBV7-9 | ASSLNTGDTEAF
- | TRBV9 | ASSVRSSRNEKLF
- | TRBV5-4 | ASADEPESTDTQY
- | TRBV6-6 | ASLPGTGDTIY
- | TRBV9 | ASSGTSGSYEQY
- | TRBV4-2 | ASSQGGLAGASYEQY
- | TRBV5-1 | ASASGEVLEQF
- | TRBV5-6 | ASSLVRGLGNTEAF
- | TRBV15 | ATSRDLGWDNEQF
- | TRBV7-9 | ASSSYRAVGEKLF
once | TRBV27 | ASSPYRVGRRWETQY
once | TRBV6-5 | ATKRTRRQETQY
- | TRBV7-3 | ASSPQENTEAF
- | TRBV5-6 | ASSLMLGQEGNEQF
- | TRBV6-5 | ASWEMGETQY
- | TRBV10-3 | AIGRGGSETQY
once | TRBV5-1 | ASRTSGASTDTQY
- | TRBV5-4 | ASSRVGDGTYEQY
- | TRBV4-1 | ASSLGGSYNEQF
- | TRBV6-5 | ASSWAGGVPYYEQY
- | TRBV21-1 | AVGTSVLTSTDTQY
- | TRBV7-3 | ASSQGGQALYGYT
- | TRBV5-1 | ASSLSGATTNEKLF
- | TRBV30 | AWSQGVYGYT
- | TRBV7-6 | ASSLGQIAGGQGETQY
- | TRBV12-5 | ASGLRAGGLQETQY
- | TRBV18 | ASSPPVGQGVSYNEQF
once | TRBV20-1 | SAWTVYEQY
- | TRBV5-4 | ASSFLLGTQSDTQY